This record concerns one TCR beta chain sequence. Original processing notes: Amplification from reference gene primers served as the basis for estimated nucleated cell counts. The protocol was immunoSEQ multiplex PCR, while the TCRdb copy is restricted to in-frame clones and leaves out a portion. D and trimming come from the DNA, and the V and J calls and clone size come from that table. The sample includes about 150,000 clones, 80% of them seen just once. This record comes from a study of blood T cell repertoires in COVID-19. The germline CDR1 and CDR2 sequences are MNHEY and SMNVEV (reference sequence). Between the trimmed V and J ends, which lost 2 bases and 8 bases, there was a span of 12 bases. The CDR3 runs 13 residues.

The chain is built from TRBV27 and TRBJ1-2; D is possibly TRBD1 (5 bases). The sequence derives from a man between 60 and 75 years old with acute or convalescent COVID-19. Sequencing input: peripheral blood. The chain's CDR3 is CASSLQGWGGYTF. The CDR3 DNA is TGTGCCAGCAGTTTACAAGGCTGGGGCGGCTACACCTTC.